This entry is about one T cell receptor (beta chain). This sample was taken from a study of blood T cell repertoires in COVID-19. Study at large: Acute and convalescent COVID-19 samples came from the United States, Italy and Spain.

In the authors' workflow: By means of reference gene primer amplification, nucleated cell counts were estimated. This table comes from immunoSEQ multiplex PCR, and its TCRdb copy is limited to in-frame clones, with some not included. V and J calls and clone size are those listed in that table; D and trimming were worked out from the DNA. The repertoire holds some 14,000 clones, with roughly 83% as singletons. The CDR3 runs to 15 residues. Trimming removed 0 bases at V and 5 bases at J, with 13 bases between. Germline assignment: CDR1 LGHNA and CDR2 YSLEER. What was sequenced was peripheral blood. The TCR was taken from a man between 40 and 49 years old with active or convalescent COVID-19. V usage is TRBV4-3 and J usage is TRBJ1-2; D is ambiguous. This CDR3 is CASSQDRHSLYGYTF. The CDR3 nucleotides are TGCGCCAGCAGCCAAGATCGGCACAGTTTGTATGGCTACACCTTC.